This T cell receptor (beta chain) comes out of a study of Graves' ophthalmopathy and Graves' hyperthyroidism. For the study at large: At initial diagnosis, peripheral blood was obtained, and this preceded any treatment. Study-level points and caveats: Blood was where most expanded thyroid clonotypes above 0.001 frequency also turned up.

As concerns this clonotype: The antigen remains undetermined.

RNA transcripts served as template for amplifying TCR beta CDR3 sequences. The first-round RT-PCR employed HTBI primers together with the Qiagen OneStep RT-PCR kit. A multiplex PCR was then performed as the second round. One entry per CDR3 protein, called by TCRdb with MiXCR from the multiplex PCR reads. The sample records 600,000 to 950,000 distinct CDR3 sequences, 35% to 50% being singletons. The ends lost 11 bases at V and 6 bases at J; junction bases unmatched: 11. The CDR3 consists of 15 residues. The germline gives CDR1 KGHDR, CDR2 SFDVKD. Diagnosis relied on clinical symptoms, serum thyroxine, TRAb, thyroid ultrasound and orbital computed tomography.

The V gene is TRBV24-1, the J gene TRBJ1-5; 11 positions match TRBD1. The receptor was isolated from an adult man with Graves' ophthalmopathy. Sequencing was performed on peripheral blood. CDR3 loop: CASSSGQGGSQPQHF. In DNA, the CDR3 is TGTGCCAGCAGCTCGGGACAGGGGGGGAGTCAGCCCCAGCATTTT.